This is a list of T cell receptor beta chains from one sample in a study. Here immunoSEQ multiplex PCR was the method, and the copy in TCRdb shows in-frame clones only, minus some. The sample lists approximately 50,000 clones; over 90% were seen once. Sample: PBMCs. Source of these receptors: a man aged 35-49 years with rheumatoid arthritis. Each CDR3 is given with its conserved first and last residue. A D gene is named only where the DNA matches it firmly. Size values are once, few and many counts, or a class for expanded clones, and some rows have none.

j_call: TRBJ1-1; v_call: TRBV12-3/TRBV12-4; d_call: NA; clone_size: NA; cdr3_nt: TGTGCCAGCAGTTTGTGGGGTTCTGAAGCTTTCTTT; cdr3_aa: CASSLWGSEAFF
j_call: TRBJ1-1; v_call: TRBV3-1/TRBV3-2; d_call: NA; clone_size: NA; cdr3_nt: TGTGCCAGCAGCCGCGCACAGAGCATGAACACTGAAGCTTTCTTT; cdr3_aa: CASSRAQSMNTEAFF
j_call: TRBJ1-2; v_call: TRBV30; d_call: NA; clone_size: NA; cdr3_nt: TGTGCCTGGACGGCAGGGGACTACTATGGCTACACCTTC; cdr3_aa: CAWTAGDYYGYTF
j_call: TRBJ1-6; v_call: TRBV18; d_call: TRBD1; clone_size: NA; cdr3_nt: TGTGCCAGCTCACCCGGGACAGGGGTGACATCACCCCTCCACTTT; cdr3_aa: CASSPGTGVTSPLHF
j_call: TRBJ2-6; v_call: TRBV6-2/TRBV6-3; d_call: NA; clone_size: NA; cdr3_nt: TGTGCCAGCAGTTTGACCCACTCTGGGGCCAACGTCCTGACTTTC; cdr3_aa: CASSLTHSGANVLTF
j_call: TRBJ2-1; v_call: TRBV28; d_call: TRBD1; clone_size: NA; cdr3_nt: TGTGCCAGCAGTCGACCAGGGGGATCTGCTGAGCAGTTCTTC; cdr3_aa: CASSRPGGSAEQFF
j_call: TRBJ2-3; v_call: TRBV5-1; d_call: NA; clone_size: NA; cdr3_nt: TGCGCCAGCAGCCTGGGGCAGGGACGAGATACGCAGTATTTT; cdr3_aa: CASSLGQGRDTQYF
j_call: TRBJ2-7; v_call: TRBV5-1; d_call: TRBD2; clone_size: NA; cdr3_nt: TGCGCCAGCAGCTTGGTGCTAGCGGGAGGCCCCTACGAGCAGTACTTC; cdr3_aa: CASSLVLAGGPYEQYF
j_call: TRBJ1-2; v_call: TRBV5-8; d_call: TRBD1; clone_size: NA; cdr3_nt: TGTGCCAGCAGCATGCGGGACAGGGGATCATATGGCTACACCTTC; cdr3_aa: CASSMRDRGSYGYTF
j_call: TRBJ2-3; v_call: TRBV7-8; d_call: NA; clone_size: NA; cdr3_nt: TGTGCCAGCAGCTTAGCGCCGGCCATAGATACGCAGTATTTT; cdr3_aa: CASSLAPAIDTQYF
j_call: TRBJ2-2; v_call: TRBV5-1; d_call: NA; clone_size: NA; cdr3_nt: TGCGCCAGCAGCTTGGAACAAGCCTCGAACACCGGGGAGCTGTTTTTT; cdr3_aa: CASSLEQASNTGELFF
j_call: TRBJ1-2; v_call: TRBV11-2; d_call: TRBD1; clone_size: NA; cdr3_nt: TGTGCCAGCAGCTCCTTACAGGGGGGAGGCTACACCTTC; cdr3_aa: CASSSLQGGGYTF
j_call: TRBJ1-1; v_call: TRBV24-1; d_call: TRBD1; clone_size: once; cdr3_nt: TGTGCCACCAGCAAAGACAGGGGGGACACTGAAGCTTTCTTT; cdr3_aa: CATSKDRGDTEAFF
j_call: TRBJ2-1; v_call: TRBV19; d_call: NA; clone_size: NA; cdr3_nt: TGTGCCAGTAGTATTCGCCCGCTAGCGAACTCCTACAATGAGCAGTTCTTC; cdr3_aa: CASSIRPLANSYNEQFF
j_call: TRBJ1-4; v_call: TRBV7-2; d_call: NA; clone_size: NA; cdr3_nt: TGTGCCAGCAGCGCTGCTCCGTGGGGCTTCGGGAGAAATGAAAAACTGTTTTTT; cdr3_aa: CASSAAPWGFGRNEKLFF
j_call: TRBJ1-5; v_call: TRBV4-3; d_call: NA; clone_size: NA; cdr3_nt: TGCGCCAGCAGCCAAGATGCAACATTCCCCCAGCCCCAGCATTTT; cdr3_aa: CASSQDATFPQPQHF
j_call: TRBJ2-7; v_call: TRBV4-3; d_call: TRBD1; clone_size: NA; cdr3_nt: TGCGCCAGCAGCCAAGCGACAGGGATCTACGAGCAGTACTTC; cdr3_aa: CASSQATGIYEQYF
j_call: TRBJ2-2; v_call: TRBV9; d_call: NA; clone_size: NA; cdr3_nt: TGTGCCAGCAGCGTAAGCCTAGCGAACACCGGGGAGCTGTTTTTT; cdr3_aa: CASSVSLANTGELFF
j_call: TRBJ1-1; v_call: TRBV5-4; d_call: NA; clone_size: NA; cdr3_nt: TGTGCCAGCAGCCCCGCCGGGAGAAACACTGAAGCTTTCTTT; cdr3_aa: CASSPAGRNTEAFF
j_call: TRBJ2-4; v_call: TRBV19; d_call: NA; clone_size: NA; cdr3_nt: TGTGCCAGTAGTACAGGGCTTCTAGCCAAAAACATTCAGTACTTC; cdr3_aa: CASSTGLLAKNIQYF
j_call: TRBJ1-1; v_call: TRBV19; d_call: NA; clone_size: once; cdr3_nt: TGTGCCAGTAGTTTGGCGAGAGGGAACACTGAAGCTTTCTTT; cdr3_aa: CASSLARGNTEAFF
j_call: TRBJ1-2; v_call: TRBV2; d_call: NA; clone_size: NA; cdr3_nt: TGTGCCAGCTCAGTTGGGCAGGACTATGGCTACACCTTC; cdr3_aa: CASSVGQDYGYTF
j_call: TRBJ1-2; v_call: TRBV9; d_call: NA; clone_size: NA; cdr3_nt: TGTGCCAGCAGCTCAGAGGACAGCAGTATAGCTAACTATGGCTACACCTTC; cdr3_aa: CASSSEDSSIANYGYTF
j_call: TRBJ2-7; v_call: TRBV18; d_call: TRBD1; clone_size: NA; cdr3_nt: TGTGCCAGCTCACCAGCGACAGGGGACTACGAGCAGTACTTC; cdr3_aa: CASSPATGDYEQYF
j_call: TRBJ2-7; v_call: TRBV18; d_call: TRBD1; clone_size: NA; cdr3_nt: TGTGCCAGCTCACCCGACAGGGGTGGTGAGCAGTACTTC; cdr3_aa: CASSPDRGGEQYF
j_call: TRBJ2-7; v_call: TRBV3-1/TRBV3-2; d_call: NA; clone_size: NA; cdr3_nt: TGTGCCAGCAGCCAACGTGGGTTCACCTACGAGCAGTACTTC; cdr3_aa: CASSQRGFTYEQYF
j_call: TRBJ1-1; v_call: TRBV5-1; d_call: NA; clone_size: few; cdr3_nt: TGCGCCAGCAGCCCACAGGAATACACTGAAGCTTTCTTT; cdr3_aa: CASSPQEYTEAFF
j_call: TRBJ1-2; v_call: TRBV12-3/TRBV12-4; d_call: NA; clone_size: once; cdr3_nt: TGTGCCAGCAGTCGTAACTATGGCTACACCTTC; cdr3_aa: CASSRNYGYTF
j_call: TRBJ1-2; v_call: TRBV29-1; d_call: NA; clone_size: NA; cdr3_nt: TGCAGCGTTGAGGGCGTCGGCCGGATGGGAGGCTACACCTTC; cdr3_aa: CSVEGVGRMGGYTF
j_call: TRBJ2-7; v_call: TRBV5-1; d_call: NA; clone_size: NA; cdr3_nt: TGCGCCAGCAGCCTAACACCCTACGAGCAGTACTTC; cdr3_aa: CASSLTPYEQYF
j_call: TRBJ1-6; v_call: TRBV18; d_call: NA; clone_size: NA; cdr3_nt: TGTGCCAGCTCACCCGCCAGGGGCAATTCACCCCTCCACTTT; cdr3_aa: CASSPARGNSPLHF
j_call: TRBJ2-1; v_call: TRBV7-8; d_call: TRBD2; clone_size: NA; cdr3_nt: TGTGCCTGCGGGGGGCGCGGGGACAATGAGCAGTTCTTC; cdr3_aa: CACGGRGDNEQFF
j_call: TRBJ2-7; v_call: TRBV6-6; d_call: TRBD1; clone_size: NA; cdr3_nt: TGTGCCAGCAGACCCACAGGGGGCGAGCAGTACTTC; cdr3_aa: CASRPTGGEQYF